This TCR beta chain is drawn from a study of B cell selection in AIRE deficiency (dated by TCRdb to between 2018 and 2021). Looking at the study overall: A comparison of TCRbeta repertoires of sorted blood CD4+ conventional T cells and regulatory T cells was made between AIRE-deficient patients and healthy controls. The TCR-sequenced cohort comprised about 5 AIRE-deficient APECED patients and about 5 healthy control donors. Study-wide findings and limitations: Shared Treg sequences had shorter CDR3s, reflecting a bias toward rearrangements with few non-templated nucleotide insertions. Of 3,000 to 4,000 shared Treg TCRbeta sequences, roughly 29% were shared only among healthy donors and over 8% only among patients, suggesting less efficient Treg selection without AIRE. Tconv and Treg cells from AIRE-deficient patients showed TCRBV gene usage, CDR3 length and TCR diversity similar to those of healthy donors. Only TCRbeta chains were sequenced, and roughly 40% of shared healthy-donor Treg sequences were also present in healthy Tconv cells, possibly due to differing TCRalpha chains. Around 33% of the Treg TCRbeta sequences shared among healthy donors were found in patient Tconv cells, which suggests that Treg-biased clones were diverted into the Tconv compartment.

The germline V end is reduced by 1 base and the J end by 1 base; junction bases left unmatched: 1. The CDR3 sequence holds 15 residues, the cysteine and phenylalanine included. The entry retains the CDR3 DNA only, 45 bases that are in frame from base 1. According to the germline V gene, CDR1 reads SGHTA and CDR2 reads FQGTGA. CD4+CD127+ cells were sorted as the conventional CD4 T cell population. The AIRE-deficient patients had APECED syndrome. Tconv and Treg cells for TCRbeta sequencing were sorted on a FACSAria flow cytometer. Sorted cells were collected into 5-ml round-bottom polystyrene tubes, and dry cell pellets were frozen at -80°C before sequencing. TCRbeta chain sequencing was performed with the immunoSEQ platform. The original pipeline was this. When conventional T cell repertoires were pooled, patients gave around 100,000 distinct in-frame TCRbeta sequences, while healthy donors gave some 130,000. Treg TCRbeta sequences found in two or more individuals were classed as public, and these public Treg TCRbeta sequences were then looked for in Tconv repertoires. Group differences were tested with Mann-Whitney U tests and Bonferroni-Dunn correction in GraphPad Prism 7.03. TCRdb provides this immuneACCESS table in a form limited to in-frame rearrangements. Some clones are lacking; in checked studies, under half of them reflect an unresolved V gene, and why the rest are absent is not known. That table gives V, J and clone size, and the DNA gave D and trimming. This sample is represented by tens of thousands of clones; roughly 97% of them were singletons. Clones ranked in the top ten supply roughly 0.29% of the sample.

To note about this clone: The antigen this receptor binds is unknown. No per-base quality is available; no much larger clone lies one base away.

The sequenced sample consisted of conventional CD4+ T cells sorted from PBMCs. The chain was built from TRBV7-3 and TRBJ1-1; 9 central bases correspond to TRBD1. The receptor was isolated from a human donor with AIRE deficiency. The DNA reads TGTGCCAGCAGCTTAAGGGGACAGGGGAACACTGAAGCTTTCTTT. Its translation is CASSLRGQGNTEAFF.